This T cell receptor beta chain was found in a study of blood T cells in healthy people across ages. Study conclusions and caveats: Age brought a roughly linear fall in TCR beta diversity measured per million T cells.

The germline V gene encodes CDR1 MNHEY and CDR2 SVGEGT. Germline trimming cut 5 bases from V and 5 bases from J; bases unmatched to any gene: 5. The CDR3 runs to 14 residues. Together with a sample-barcoded 5' primer, a J-beta primer mix was included in a second PCR lasting about 6 to 11 cycles. TCRdb re-called the 5' RACE reads with MiXCR, one entry per CDR3 protein. The data show roughly 500,000 distinct CDR3 sequences, 25% to 30% seen once. Regarding this clonotype: Antigen unknown. A read error is possible here, since a much larger clone lies one base away.

Sequencing used blood. The clonotype was recovered from a woman between 70 and 85 years old in good health. The J gene is TRBJ2-5, the V gene TRBV6-2 or TRBV6-3; 10 bases map to TRBD2. In DNA, the CDR3 is TGTGCCAGCAGTCTGGAGGGACTAGCGGAGACCCAGTACTTC. This sequence encodes CASSLEGLAETQYF.